Presented here are 5 T cell receptor beta chains from one specimen sequenced in a study of blood T cell repertoires in COVID-19. Profiled with immunoSEQ multiplex PCR; TCRdb holds only in-frame clones, not every one. Here the sample spans 40,000 to 55,000 clones, about 82% being singletons. Sequencing was performed on peripheral blood. These receptors were obtained from a human donor in a cohort sampled during active COVID-19.

V gene TRBV4-2 combines with J gene TRBJ1-2, with TRBD1 as a possible D gene (6 bases). The V end was cut by 4 bases, the J end by 2 bases, with 11 bases between. CDR1 and CDR2 from the germline V gene are LGHNA and YNFKEQ. The CDR3 covers 14 residues. CDR3 in DNA: TGTGCCAGCAGCCCAAGGACAGACAACTATGGCTACACCTTC. Protein: CASSPRTDNYGYTF.

The chain carries TRBV9 and TRBJ2-2, with TRBD1 matching over 8 bases. The germline CDR1 and CDR2 sequences are SGDLS and YYNGEE. This CDR3 is built from 16 residues. V shed 4 bases, J shed 2 bases, and the junction held 7 bases outside the gene matches. CDR3 coding DNA: TGTGCCAGCAGCCCAGGGGCAGGGGGCAACACCGGGGAGCTGTTTTTT. It encodes CASSPGAGGNTGELFF.

V gene TRBV10-3 combines with J gene TRBJ2-2; 10 bases are a match to TRBD1. Germline values: CDR1 ENHRY, CDR2 SYGVKD. The CDR3 covers 15 residues. Germline trimming cut 6 bases from V and 5 bases from J; bases unmatched to any gene: 6. The CDR3 region has the DNA TGTGCCATCAGCACACCGGGACAGGGGACCGGGGAGCTGTTTTTT. It yields the protein CAISTPGQGTGELFF.

The chain has TRBV6-6 and TRBJ2-7; 8 positions match TRBD1. The ends lost 5 bases at V and 4 bases at J; junction bases unmatched: 10. The CDR3 is made up of 15 amino acids. Germline V gene lookup returns CDR1 MNHNY and CDR2 SVGAGI (reference sequence). CDR3 sequence: CASSPQGAAGYEQYF. The CDR3 region has the DNA TGTGCCAGCAGTCCTCAGGGGGCGGCAGGGTACGAGCAGTACTTC.

V gene TRBV15 combines with J gene TRBJ2-3; D perhaps matches TRBD2 (6 bases). Germline loops: CDR1 LNHNV, CDR2 YYDKDF (reference sequence). V lost 0 bases and J lost 0, with 16 bases in between. There are 18 residues in the CDR3. The CDR3, as DNA: TGTGCCACCAGCAGAGATTTAGGAGCGGGTCTTAGCACAGATACGCAGTATTTT. This gives the protein CATSRDLGAGLSTDTQYF.